One sample yielded the 19 T cell receptor beta chains listed below, sequenced in a study of CDR3 diversity in severe acne. TCRdb re-called the PCR reads with MiXCR, one entry per CDR3 protein. The table records approximately 90,000 distinct CDR3 sequences, 45% to 50% of them present only once. The sample comprised blood. The receptors derive from a male donor in good health, serving as a control.

Of note for this clonotype: The DNA is left out, because the CDR3 cannot be placed on it with certainty; the CDR3 is given as TCRdb lists it. J is TRBJ2-5 and V is TRBV12-3 or TRBV12-4. The CDR3 sequence runs 20 residues, both termini included. CDR3 loop: CASSQLSNEKLFFGSGTQYF.

This chain uses TRBV7-8 with TRBJ2-2; TRBD2 matches 7 bases. Germline values: CDR1 SGHVS, CDR2 FQNEAQ. Trimming at V came to 5 bases and at J to 8 bases, leaving 5 bases not matched to a gene. The CDR3 consists of 13 residues. Here the CDR3 reads CASSVRGSGELFF. The CDR3 DNA sequence: TGTGCCAGCAGCGTTCGCGGGAGTGGGGAGCTGTTTTTT.

About this clonotype itself: One end of the junction does not line up with germline, which may come from a read error. The chain has TRBV19 and TRBJ2-3; 11 bases line up with TRBD2. Looked up from germline, CDR1 is LNHDA and CDR2 is SQIVND (reference sequence). This CDR3 has 15 residues. DNA of the CDR3: TGTGCCGGTAGTGCAGTAGCGGGAGGGCAAGATACGCAGTATTTT. Residues: CAGSAVAGGQDTQYF. The full variable domain, completed using reference TRBV19 and TRBJ2-3, is DGGITQSPKYLFRKEGQNVTLSCEQNLNHDAMYWYRQDPGQGLRLIYYSQIVNDFQKGDIAEGYSVSREKKESFPLTVTSAQKNPTAFYLCAGSAVAGGQDTQYFGPGTRLTVL.

This clonotype ranks as medium-sized. The J gene is TRBJ2-3, the V gene TRBV10-3, with 9 bases lining up with TRBD1. Germline V lookup: CDR1 ENHRY, CDR2 SYGVKD. V lost 6 bases and J lost 3; bases outside the gene matches: 7. The CDR3 contains 15 residues. The CDR3 bases are TGTGCCATCAGCACCACGGGACAGGGAACAGATACGCAGTATTTT. Translating gives CAISTTGQGTDTQYF.

This chain joins TRBV3-1 and TRBJ1-1, with 10 bases identical to TRBD1. Germline trimming cut 0 bases from V and 6 bases from J; bases unmatched to any gene: 7. Germline CDR1 and CDR2: LGHDT and YNNKEL (reference sequence). There are 16 residues in the CDR3. CDR3: CASSQDRDRGNAEAFF. In nucleotides, the CDR3 is TGTGCCAGCAGCCAAGACAGGGACAGGGGAAACGCTGAAGCTTTCTTT.

This clonotype ranks as medium-sized (0.01 to 0.1%). This sequence joins TRBV5-1 and TRBJ2-7, with 9 bases lining up with TRBD2. Germline CDR1 and CDR2: SGHRS and YFSETQ. CDR3 length: 14 residues. The V gene end was trimmed by 0 bases and the J gene end by 7 bases; junction bases not matched to a gene: 5. The CDR3 DNA follows: TGCGCCAGCAGCTTGGGACTAGCGGAAAGGGAGCAGTACTTC. Its protein is CASSLGLAEREQYF.

The rearrangement links TRBV10-3 to TRBJ2-2; 7 nucleotides line up with TRBD1. In germline, CDR1 is ENHRY, CDR2 SYGVKD. J gave up 1 base and V 8 bases, and 13 bases lay outside the gene matches. The CDR3 has 17 residues. The CDR3 nucleotides read TGTGCCATCTCTGGCGCGACAGGGCTCGGGAACACCGGGGAGCTGTTTTTT. This gives the protein CAISGATGLGNTGELFF.

This clonotype was seen at least ten times. It may be a read error: a sequence one base away is much more abundant. The chain couples TRBV27 to TRBJ1-2; the match to TRBD1 covers 7 bases. This CDR3 is built from 16 residues. Germline V lookup: CDR1 MNHEY, CDR2 SMNVEV (reference sequence). The CDR3 protein is CVSSPRDSRPNYGYTF. DNA for the CDR3: TGTGTCAGCAGTCCCCGGGACAGCCGCCCTAACTATGGCTACACCTTC.

V gene TRBV28 combines with J gene TRBJ2-2; the match to TRBD2 covers 12 bases. The CDR3 extends over 15 amino acids. Germline values: CDR1 MDHEN, CDR2 SYDVKM. V lost 6 bases to trimming and J lost 4 bases; unmatched junction nucleotides: 3. The CDR3 bases are TGTGCCAGCAGCTCTAGCGGGGGGGCCACCGGGGAGCTGTTTTTT. This gives the protein CASSSSGGATGELFF. The full variable domain, with the rest looked up from reference TRBV28 and TRBJ2-2, is DVKVTQSSRYLVKRTGEKVFLECVQDMDHENMFWYRQDPGLGLRLIYFSYDVKMKEKGDIPEGYSVSREKKERFSLILESASTNQTSMYLCASSSSGGATGELFFGEGSRLTVL.

This clonotype was seen once. The junction shows a germline mismatch at one end, possibly a read error. V usage is TRBV20-1 and J usage is TRBJ1-1, with D possibly being TRBD1 (5 bases). CDR1 and CDR2 (germline): DFQATT, SNEGSKA (reference sequence). The CDR3 spans 14 residues. The CDR3 sequence is CSARDAGVNTEAFF. The DNA for the CDR3 is TGCAGTGCTAGAGATGCGGGGGTGAACACTGAAGCCTTCTTT.

CDR3 sequence (DNA): TGCAGTGCTAGAGATTATAGGGCAAAGTCTGAAGCTTTCTTT. This codes for CSARDYRAKSEAFF. This chain connects TRBV20-1 to TRBJ1-1; D gene unclear. Germline V gene data show CDR1 as DFQATT and CDR2 as SNEGSKA (reference sequence). V was cut by 0 bases and J by 6 bases, with 14 bases left in between. This CDR3 has 14 residues.

The V and J genes are TRBV7-3 and TRBJ2-7; 7 bases map to TRBD2. V trimming: 6 bases; J trimming: 13 bases; junction bases outside the gene matches: 21. Germline V gives CDR1 SGHTA, CDR2 FQGTGA. The CDR3 is 15 residues long. In DNA, the CDR3 is TGTGCCAGCAGAGGACGGGGGAGGGAAACACCATATATTTACTTC. Its protein product is CASRGRGRETPYIYF.

With regard to this clonotype: The germline gene is not matched at one end of the junction; a read error may be the cause. The genes are TRBV29-1 and TRBJ2-7; D ambiguous. This CDR3 is 13 amino acids long. Germline loops: CDR1 SQVTM, CDR2 ANQGSEA. The CDR3, as DNA: TGCAGCGCTGAAGCCGTATGGGCCGGCGAGCAGTACTTC. It translates to CSAEAVWAGEQYF.

On this clonotype: Possible read error: a much larger clone is one base away. The V call is TRBV7-9, the J call TRBJ1-2, with D hard to call. V lost 1 base and J lost 10, with 10 bases in between. The CDR3 covers 12 residues. Germline V gene lookup returns CDR1 SEHNR and CDR2 FQNEAQ (reference sequence). The chain's CDR3 is CASSLVGEDYTF. The CDR3 DNA is TGTGCCAGCAGCTTAGTCGGGGAGGACTACACCTTC.

A word on this clonotype: One end of the junction varies from germline; a read error may be responsible. This chain links TRBV25-1 with TRBJ1-2; TRBD1 matches at 7 bases. CDR1 is MGHDK and CDR2 is SYGVNS in the germline V gene. This CDR3 spans 15 amino acids. The CDR3 region has the DNA TGTGCCAACAGTGAGACTGCCGAAGGGGGCTCTGGCTACACCTTC. Protein product: CANSETAEGGSGYTF.

The genes are TRBV29-1 and TRBJ1-1; 8 nucleotides line up with TRBD1. The V segment lost 3 bases and the J segment 0 bases; nucleotides outside the gene matches: 12. There are 17 residues in the CDR3. Germline V gene data show CDR1 as SQVTM and CDR2 as ANQGSEA. The CDR3: CSVERGGRGPLNTEAFF. DNA of the CDR3: TGCAGCGTTGAGAGGGGGGGCAGGGGGCCACTGAACACTGAAGCTTTCTTT. The full variable domain, completed using reference TRBV29-1 and TRBJ1-1, is SAVISQKPSRDICQRGTSLTIQCQVDSQVTMMFWYRQQPGQSLTLIATANQGSEATYESGFVIDKFPISRPNLTFSTLTVSNMSPEDSSIYLCSVERGGRGPLNTEAFFGQGTRLTVV.

This clonotype was seen only a few times. V gene TRBV20-1 combines with J gene TRBJ2-5; TRBD1 agrees at 9 bases. The junction had 20 bases not matched to a gene; V was cut back by 5 bases and J by 1 base. The CDR3 has 19 residues. Germline V gene sequence: CDR1 DFQATT, CDR2 SNEGSKA (reference sequence). The CDR3 protein is CSAQTAGQGGGLPQETQYF. CDR3 nucleotide sequence: TGCAGTGCTCAAACCGCGGGACAGGGAGGGGGTTTACCCCAAGAGACCCAGTACTTC.

This rearrangement joins TRBV29-1 to TRBJ1-2, with TRBD1 as a possible D gene (6 bases). Trimming cost V 3 bases and J 5 bases, with 16 bases left between them. Germline values: CDR1 SQVTM, CDR2 ANQGSEA. This CDR3 region has 14 residues. The chain's CDR3 is CSVDLGQIYYGYTF. In nucleotides, the CDR3 is TGCAGCGTTGATTTAGGACAGATTTATTATGGCTACACCTTC.

The rearrangement uses TRBV19 and TRBJ1-1; D ambiguous. V lost 6 bases and J lost 5, with 13 bases in between. The germline CDR1 and CDR2 sequences are LNHDA and SQIVND (reference sequence). CDR3 length: 13 amino acids. CDR3 protein: CASSISSRTEAFF. The CDR3 nucleotides are TGTGCCAGTAGCATATCCTCGAGAACTGAAGCTTTCTTT.